This T cell receptor beta chain is drawn from a study of blood T cell repertoires in COVID-19. Here immunoSEQ multiplex PCR was the method, and the copy in TCRdb shows in-frame clones only, minus some. The table lists about 210,000 clones, roughly 85% of them singletons. The V end lost 3 bases, the J end lost 7 bases, and 10 bases lay between the germline ends. The germline V gene has CDR1 SGHDN and CDR2 FVKESK. This CDR3 is built from 13 residues. Seattle participants joined during active infection and were tracked over time. Sequencing was performed on peripheral blood. This chain links TRBV14 with TRBJ1-3; D is perhaps TRBD1 (6 bases). This sequence originates from a woman in her seventies with COVID-19, enrolled during active disease. CDR3 sequence (DNA): TGTGCCAGCAGCCAGGGGGCCGAGAACACCATATATTTT. Its protein is CASSQGAENTIYF.